A single sample is the source of the 15 T cell receptor beta chains below, sequenced in a study of cytomegalovirus exposure and HLA in healthy donors. The PCR ran on 60 Vbeta and 13 Jbeta primers. Data came from immunoSEQ multiplex PCR; TCRdb stores just in-frame clones and leaves some out. The table shows roughly 90,000 clones, with about three quarters occurring only once. Source material: PBMCs. The source is a woman in her 40s in good health and CMV-seropositive.

This chain joins TRBV19 and TRBJ2-5; 10 nucleotides agree with TRBD2. Germline CDR1 LNHDA, CDR2 SQIVND (reference sequence). The CDR3 sequence is 18 residues long. Unmatched junction bases numbered 11, after V lost 3 bases and J lost 1 base. The DNA for the CDR3 is TGTGCCAGTAGTATCAGCAGGGCGGCTAGCGGGGGCCAAGAGACCCAGTACTTC. It specifies CASSISRAASGGQETQYF.

The chain uses TRBV28 and TRBJ2-5, with TRBD2 matching over 8 bases. CDR3 length: 17 residues. Trimming at V came to 4 bases and at J to 2 bases, leaving 12 bases not matched to a gene. The germline gives CDR1 MDHEN, CDR2 SYDVKM. The CDR3 region has the DNA TGTGCCAGCAGTTCCCCGTCCAGCGGGAGTGGACAAGAGACCCAGTACTTC. As protein: CASSSPSSGSGQETQYF.

The rearrangement joins TRBV6-5 to TRBJ1-2; 7 bases are a match to TRBD1. CDR1 MNHEY and CDR2 SVGAGI come from the germline V gene. The junction had 2 bases not matched to a gene; V was cut back by 2 bases and J by 2 bases. The CDR3 spans 14 residues. CDR3 DNA: TGTGCCAGCAGTTACACAGGGGAGAACTATGGCTACACCTTC. This codes for CASSYTGENYGYTF.

The sample holds a few counts of this clone. This chain connects TRBV27 to TRBJ2-3, with D perhaps TRBD1 (5 bases). Germline V CDR1 and CDR2: MNHEY, SMNVEV (reference sequence). The CDR3 is 15 residues long. Between the trimmed V and J ends, which lost 8 bases and 1 base, there was a span of 16 bases. CDR3 sequence (DNA): TGTGCCAGCCGATATGGCAGGGTAGGCACAGATACGCAGTATTTT. Translation: CASRYGRVGTDTQYF.

The chain uses TRBV29-1 and TRBJ1-1; 9 positions match TRBD1. The CDR3 is made up of 14 amino acids. Per germline, CDR1 SQVTM and CDR2 ANQGSEA. V was clipped by 7 bases and J by 1 base; unmatched bases: 7. The CDR3 DNA reads as TGCAGCGCCGGACAGGGGTTTGGGAACACTGAAGCTTTCTTT. Translating it yields CSAGQGFGNTEAFF.

The CDR3 protein is CASSEYYKFDREIELFF. The CDR3 DNA is TGTGCCAGCAGTGAATATTATAAATTTGACAGGGAGATAGAGCTGTTTTTT. The V gene is TRBV6-1, the J gene TRBJ1-4, with 7 bases matching TRBD1. CDR1 and CDR2 (germline): MNHNS, SASEGT. Trimming cost V 2 bases and J 14 bases; bases outside gene matches: 20. CDR3 length equals 17 residues.

The rearrangement links TRBV15 to TRBJ2-1; TRBD2 matches at 10 bases. Germline V gene data show CDR1 as LNHNV and CDR2 as YYDKDF (reference sequence). Trimming removed 0 bases from V and 9 bases from J; junction bases left unmatched: 5. CDR3 length equals 15 residues. The CDR3 nucleotides read TGTGCCACCAGCAGAGATCGGGCTAGCGGGAGTGAGCAGTTCTTC. Its translation: CATSRDRASGSEQFF. The variable domain in full, completed from reference TRBV15 and TRBJ2-1, reads DAMVIQNPRYQVTQFGKPVTLSCSQTLNHNVMYWYQQKSSQAPKLLFHYYDKDFNNEADTPDNFQSRRPNTSFCFLDIRSPGLGDTAMYLCATSRDRASGSEQFFGPGTRLTVL.

The gene calls are TRBV6-5 and TRBJ2-1; weak D call: TRBD1 (6 bases). Germline V gene data show CDR1 as MNHEY and CDR2 as SVGAGI. This CDR3 has 12 amino acids. The ends were cut back, 7 bases at V and 7 bases at J, with 11 bases in the middle. The CDR3 DNA reads as TGTGCCAGCACAACCACAGGGAATGAGCAGTTCTTC. Translating it yields CASTTTGNEQFF.

A word on this clone: One end of the junction is discordant with germline, which a read error may explain. The J gene is TRBJ2-1, the V gene TRBV7-7; 7 bases map to TRBD2. Per germline, CDR1 SSHAT and CDR2 FNYEAQ (reference sequence). The CDR3 sequence is 15 residues long. CDR3: CASSSSSGSYNEQFF. The CDR3, as DNA: TGTGCTAGCAGCTCCTCTAGCGGCTCCTACAATGAGCAGTTCTTC.

The CDR3 nucleotides are TGTGCCAGCTCCCAAATAGGAGTCGGGGAGACCCAGTACTTC. This codes for CASSQIGVGETQYF. The chain couples TRBV18 to TRBJ2-5; D is undetermined. The germline V gene has CDR1 KGHSH and CDR2 LQKENI. The CDR3 totals 14 residues. V lost 6 bases to trimming and J lost 5 bases, with 16 bases between them.

The CDR3 here is CAISDGTGPNYGYTF. CDR3 DNA: TGTGCCATCAGTGACGGGACAGGGCCGAACTATGGCTACACCTTC. This sequence joins TRBV10-3 and TRBJ1-2, with TRBD1 matching 9 bases. The CDR3 runs 15 residues. V lost 3 bases, J lost 2 bases, and 4 bases stayed unmatched. Germline V gene lookup returns CDR1 ENHRY and CDR2 SYGVKD.

The chain employs TRBV14 and TRBJ1-1; possible D gene TRBD1, 6 bases. In germline, CDR1 is SGHDN, CDR2 FVKESK. The CDR3 contains 15 residues. Trimming took 0 bases from V and 7 from J, leaving 15 bases between them. DNA for the CDR3: TGTGCCAGCAGCCAAGAAGGGGGTGGCCTTTATGAAGCTTTCTTT. Protein product: CASSQEGGGLYEAFF. The full variable domain, in which reference TRBV14 and TRBJ1-1 provide the parts outside the CDR3, is EAGVTQFPSHSVIEKGQTVTLRCDPISGHDNLYWYRRVMGKEIKFLLHFVKESKQDESGMPNNRFLAERTGGTYSTLKVQPAELEDSGVYFCASSQEGGGLYEAFFGQGTRLTVV.

This clone was seen once. A junction end diverges from the germline sequence, so it may reflect a read error. The chain uses TRBV7-7 and TRBJ2-2; 8 nucleotides align to TRBD2. CDR1 is SSHAT and CDR2 is FNYEAQ in the germline V gene (reference sequence). The CDR3 consists of 14 residues. The CDR3 DNA reads TGTGCTAGCAGCGGGAGTGGCATGACCGGGGAGCTGTTTTTT. It yields the protein CASSGSGMTGELFF.

This sequence joins TRBV6-1 and TRBJ2-1; the match to TRBD2 covers 13 bases. The J segment lost 9 bases and the V segment lost 5 bases, leaving 7 bases of the junction unmatched. The CDR3 runs 15 residues. Germline V gene data show CDR1 as MNHNS and CDR2 as SASEGT. This CDR3 is CASSLGTSGTSEQFF. CDR3 bases: TGTGCCAGCAGTTTGGGGACTAGCGGGACAAGTGAGCAGTTCTTC.

The chain employs TRBV9 and TRBJ2-4; 11 positions agree with TRBD2. Germline V lookup: CDR1 SGDLS, CDR2 YYNGEE. The CDR3 is 17 residues long. V gave up 1 base and J gave up 1 base; unmatched junction bases: 4. This CDR3 is CASSVLAGGGAKNIQYF. Here the CDR3 DNA reads TGTGCCAGCAGCGTATTAGCGGGAGGGGGTGCCAAAAACATTCAGTACTTC.